The rows below give T cell receptor beta chains drawn from one sample of a study of PD-1 blockade in classical Hodgkin lymphoma. Sequencing was performed with immunoSEQ multiplex PCR; in TCRdb, only in-frame clones are kept and a portion is missing. The sample shows about 12,000 clones, 80% to 95% of them seen only once. The starting material was peripheral blood mononuclear cells (PBMCs), obtained at baseline. The receptors here all came from a human donor with classical Hodgkin lymphoma. The CDR3 runs from the conserved cysteine through the conserved F or W. Not all rows give a size; the values are once, few, many and, for expanded clones, a class.

J: TRBJ2-1; size: .; V: TRBV12-1; CDR3: CASSFPWDSNEQFF
J: TRBJ2-6; size: .; V: TRBV19; CDR3: CASSLGRANVLTF
J: TRBJ2-1; size: .; V: TRBV2; CDR3: CASSEAVTSYNEQFF
J: TRBJ2-1; size: .; V: TRBV14; CDR3: CASSPSGLLNEQFF
J: TRBJ2-7; size: .; V: TRBV6-1; CDR3: CASSVTGLAGREQYF
J: TRBJ1-5; size: .; V: TRBV30; CDR3: CAWSVSTGLHVPQHF
J: TRBJ2-7; size: .; V: TRBV5-1; CDR3: CASSFTGGAYEQYF
J: TRBJ2-3; size: .; V: TRBV5-4; CDR3: CASSLAGAGDTQYF
J: TRBJ1-4; size: .; V: TRBV6-1; CDR3: CASILRQGAIEKLFF
J: TRBJ1-2; size: .; V: TRBV11-3; CDR3: CASSFGTGLGYTF
J: TRBJ2-7; size: once; V: TRBV7-9; CDR3: CASSLIPGTGFYEQYF
J: TRBJ2-7; size: .; V: TRBV10-2; CDR3: CASRRRGGGYEQYF
J: TRBJ2-5; size: .; V: TRBV29-1; CDR3: CSVAGQQETQYF
J: TRBJ1-1; size: .; V: TRBV2; CDR3: CASTSETGGSKAFF
J: TRBJ2-6; size: .; V: TRBV13; CDR3: CASSRSGANVLTF
J: TRBJ2-1; size: .; V: TRBV18; CDR3: CASSPGRTNWDNEQFF
J: TRBJ2-7; size: few; V: TRBV19; CDR3: CASSIRASNTYEQYF
J: TRBJ2-2; size: .; V: TRBV7-3; CDR3: CASSLGRELFF
J: TRBJ2-1; size: .; V: TRBV2; CDR3: CASSERRGLDYEQFF
J: TRBJ2-1; size: .; V: TRBV5-1; CDR3: CASSTAGMPYNEQFF
J: TRBJ1-5; size: .; V: TRBV27; CDR3: CASSLFHRTGEDQPQHF
J: TRBJ1-5; size: .; V: TRBV10-2; CDR3: CASSEVSQPQHF
J: TRBJ2-4; size: .; V: TRBV29-1; CDR3: CSVPGQGKNIQYF
J: TRBJ2-5; size: .; V: TRBV6-1; CDR3: CASSDPAWTRGQETQYF
J: TRBJ2-5; size: .; V: TRBV30; CDR3: CAWRPRDQETQYF
J: TRBJ1-1; size: .; V: TRBV18; CDR3: CASSPLGTDLEAFF
J: TRBJ1-6; size: few; V: TRBV5-6; CDR3: CASSLGSYNSPLHF
J: TRBJ1-3; size: .; V: TRBV7-6; CDR3: CASSSGLSSGNTIYF
J: TRBJ2-3; size: .; V: TRBV13; CDR3: CASSAIGTSGGTTDTQYF
J: TRBJ2-7; size: .; V: TRBV28; CDR3: CASSLAKWGFSSYEQYF
J: TRBJ2-7; size: .; V: TRBV27; CDR3: CATHERSSYEQYF
J: TRBJ2-6; size: .; V: TRBV6-9; CDR3: CASSPLHLRQSRANVLTF
J: TRBJ2-3; size: .; V: TRBV5-1; CDR3: CASSPQLAGEADTQYF
J: TRBJ1-2; size: .; V: TRBV5-5; CDR3: CASSLAPSRGGYTF
J: TRBJ1-4; size: once; V: TRBV19; CDR3: CASSTQGSNEKLFF
J: TRBJ1-1; size: .; V: TRBV7-9; CDR3: CASSSELIGEAFF
J: TRBJ2-7; size: .; V: TRBV7-9; CDR3: CASSQGLAANEQYF
J: TRBJ2-3; size: .; V: TRBV5-1; CDR3: CASSPIAGGHNTQYF
J: TRBJ2-3; size: .; V: TRBV5-1; CDR3: CASSPTSSGPDTQYF
J: TRBJ1-1; size: .; V: TRBV2; CDR3: CASKYFGTGTKDTEAFF
J: TRBJ2-3; size: .; V: TRBV10-1; CDR3: CASSGRRLSTDTQYF
J: TRBJ2-2; size: .; V: TRBV5-1; CDR3: CASSLADFVLTGELFF
J: TRBJ1-2; size: .; V: TRBV5-1; CDR3: CASSLDQNYGYTF
J: TRBJ1-3; size: .; V: TRBV10-3; CDR3: CAISAGGSGNTIYF
J: TRBJ1-2; size: .; V: TRBV27; CDR3: CASSATTGSQNGYTF
J: TRBJ1-3; size: .; V: TRBV7-9; CDR3: CASSSGVSGNTIYF
J: TRBJ1-1; size: few; V: TRBV15; CDR3: CATSRDLLQGASVTFF
J: TRBJ2-7; size: .; V: TRBV6-1; CDR3: CATRDRMSYEQYF
J: TRBJ2-7; size: .; V: TRBV7-9; CDR3: CASSLEPHRTGIYEQYF
J: TRBJ2-3; size: .; V: TRBV19; CDR3: CASRGRETDTQYF
J: TRBJ2-3; size: .; V: TRBV29-1; CDR3: CSVEYASAVYADTQYF
J: TRBJ1-2; size: .; V: TRBV6-1; CDR3: CASWHSGANYGYTF
J: TRBJ1-1; size: few; V: TRBV11-2; CDR3: CASGDSHTEAFF
J: TRBJ2-7; size: .; V: TRBV2; CDR3: CASSSRDIIYEQYF
J: TRBJ2-3; size: .; V: TRBV11-2; CDR3: CASSLVVSGTDTQYF
J: TRBJ1-2; size: .; V: TRBV6-5; CDR3: CASRTLSLYGYTF
J: TRBJ2-5; size: medium-sized; V: TRBV5-1; CDR3: CASSLGGQETQYF